The 4 T cell receptor beta chains reported below all come from one sample, sequenced in a study of blood T cell repertoires in COVID-19. TCRdb's table, derived via immunoSEQ multiplex PCR, lists solely in-frame clones and lacks some. This sample has 65,000 to 70,000 clones, with more than 75% found just once. The material sequenced was peripheral blood. These receptor sequences come from a woman aged 60-75 years with acute or convalescent COVID-19.

The rearrangement uses TRBV5-1 and TRBJ1-5; tentative D call: TRBD1 (5 bases). Trimming shortened V by 0 bases and J by 4 bases, and 11 bases separated the two germline ends. The CDR3 spans 15 residues. CDR1 SGHRS and CDR2 YFSETQ come from the germline V gene. CDR3 DNA sequence: TGCGCCAGCAGCTTGGGGGACTGGGCAAATCAGCCCCAGCATTTT. Translation: CASSLGDWANQPQHF.

This clone was picked up a small number of times. V gene TRBV18 combines with J gene TRBJ1-4; TRBD1 matches 10 bases. Unmatched junction bases numbered 3, after V lost 6 bases and J lost 8 bases. Germline values: CDR1 KGHSH, CDR2 LQKENI. The CDR3 consists of 13 residues. The CDR3 protein is CASSPGQGEKLFF. DNA of the CDR3: TGTGCCAGCTCCCCGGGACAGGGGGAAAAACTGTTTTTT.

V and J are TRBV5-4 and TRBJ2-7; 7 bases align to TRBD2. V shed 4 bases, J shed 3 bases, and the junction held 10 bases outside the gene matches. CDR3 size: 15 residues. CDR1 and CDR2 from the germline V gene are SGHNT and YYREEE (reference sequence). The CDR3 region has the DNA TGTGCCAGCAGCCAAACTAGCGAGGGAATCTACGAGCAGTACTTC. As protein: CASSQTSEGIYEQYF.

The V call is TRBV4-1, the J call TRBJ2-7; D might be TRBD1 (5 bases). CDR1 and CDR2 from the germline V gene are MGHRA and YSYEKL. The CDR3 runs to 16 residues. Trimming left V 1 base short and J 4 bases short, with 17 bases between. CDR3 bases: TGCGCCAGCAGCCAAGTCCAGGGAAGCACTCGGTACGAGCAGTACTTC. Encoded protein: CASSQVQGSTRYEQYF.